This passage covers 6 T cell receptor beta chains from one sample sequenced in a study of control samples from healthy donors and cancer patients. Sequenced by immunoSEQ multiplex PCR; TCRdb stores in-frame clones only, minus some. The sample shows around 230,000 clones, over 90% of them seen only once. The specimen was blood. Receptors were obtained from a man between 45 and 60 years old in good health.

The chain joins TRBV3-1 (or the pseudogene TRBV3-2) to TRBJ1-2; D unclear. Trimming pared 2 bases from V and 7 bases from J, leaving 8 bases between. The germline CDR1 and CDR2 sequences are LGHDT and YNNKEL (reference sequence). This CDR3 has 12 amino acids. CDR3 DNA: TGTGCCAGCAGCCAAACAACTTTTGGCTACACCTTC. It codes for CASSQTTFGYTF.

The J gene is TRBJ1-1, the V gene TRBV25-1; a possible D gene is TRBD1 (6 bases). The V and J ends lost 4 bases and 4 bases respectively, with 10 bases between them. CDR1 is MGHDK, CDR2 SYGVNS, per germline. The length of the CDR3 is 13 residues. The CDR3 here is CASSAHRATEAFF. DNA for the CDR3: TGTGCCAGCAGTGCCCACAGGGCCACTGAAGCTTTCTTT.

This chain joins TRBV6-6 and TRBJ1-5; 11 bases are shared with TRBD1. The germline V gene encodes CDR1 MNHNY and CDR2 SVGAGI (reference sequence). The length of the CDR3 is 14 residues. Trimming took 6 bases from V and 5 from J; bases not matched to a gene: 3. The CDR3 DNA reads TGTGCCAGCAGAACGGGACAGGGGGATCAGCCCCAGCATTTT. Translation: CASRTGQGDQPQHF.

The gene calls are TRBV18 and TRBJ2-3, with 13 bases matching TRBD2. The germline CDR1 and CDR2 sequences are KGHSH and LQKENI. There are 15 residues in the CDR3. V shed 6 bases and J 4 bases; nucleotides not matched to a gene: 4. CDR3 nucleotide sequence: TGTGCCAGCTCCCCAACTAGCGGGGGGGCAGATACGCAGTATTTT. This codes for CASSPTSGGADTQYF.

This clone was found a few times. The chain combines TRBV18 with TRBJ1-2; D gene ambiguous. The ends were cut back, 0 bases at V and 8 bases at J, with 13 bases in the middle. The CDR3 extends over 14 amino acids. The V gene's germline CDR1 is KGHSH and CDR2 LQKENI. CDR3 sequence (DNA): TGTGCCAGCTCACCACCGGGCCGGGCCGGGGGCTACACCTTC. Encoded protein: CASSPPGRAGGYTF.

The rearrangement uses TRBV7-9 and TRBJ2-2; the D is unclear. The CDR3 sequence is 12 residues long. V shed 4 bases and J shed 8 bases, with 8 bases lying between them. The V gene's germline CDR1 is SEHNR and CDR2 FQNEAQ (reference sequence). CDR3 loop: CASSSPAGELFF. The DNA of the CDR3 is TGTGCCAGCAGCTCGCCGGCGGGGGAGCTGTTTTTT.